This T cell receptor beta chain is drawn from a study of blood T cell repertoires in COVID-19. The wider study: The United States, Italy and Spain supplied acute and convalescent COVID-19 samples.

Ages ranged from roughly 18 to 100 years, with residence in approximately 25 US areas. Researchers sorted participants into cohorts using their self-reported clinical history. Assay used: immunoSEQ multiplex PCR; TCRdb lists only in-frame clones, some missing. The repertoire has about 220,000 clones, just over 85% of them found once; the top ten carry about 4%. Deletions cut 2 bases from V and 8 bases from J, with 21 bases between. The V gene's germline CDR1 is MDHEN and CDR2 SYDVKM. There are 16 residues in the CDR3. Sequencing was done on a sample of PBMCs or T cells enriched from blood (not recorded which). This rearrangement joins TRBV28 to TRBJ1-2; D is uncertain. This clonotype was sampled from a woman between 40 and 50 years old with acute COVID-19. The CDR3 DNA reads TGTGCCAGCAGTTTACGGGGTGTAGGGAGTTCTCGGGGCTACACCTTC. Translation: CASSLRGVGSSRGYTF.